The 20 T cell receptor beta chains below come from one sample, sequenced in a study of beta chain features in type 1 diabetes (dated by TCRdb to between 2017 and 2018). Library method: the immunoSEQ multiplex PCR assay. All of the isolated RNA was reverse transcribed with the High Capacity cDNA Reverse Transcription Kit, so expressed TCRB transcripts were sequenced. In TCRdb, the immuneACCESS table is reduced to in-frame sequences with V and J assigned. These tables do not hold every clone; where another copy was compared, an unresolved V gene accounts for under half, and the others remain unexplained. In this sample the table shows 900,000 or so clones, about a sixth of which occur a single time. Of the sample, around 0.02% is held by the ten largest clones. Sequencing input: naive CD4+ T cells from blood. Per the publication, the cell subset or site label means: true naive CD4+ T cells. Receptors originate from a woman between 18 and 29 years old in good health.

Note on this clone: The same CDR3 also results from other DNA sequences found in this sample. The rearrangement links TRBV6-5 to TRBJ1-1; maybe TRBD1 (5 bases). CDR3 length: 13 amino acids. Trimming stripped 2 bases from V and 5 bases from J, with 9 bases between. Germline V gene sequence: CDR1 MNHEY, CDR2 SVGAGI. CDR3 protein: CASSYGGNTEAFF. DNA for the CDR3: TGTGCCAGCAGTTACGGGGGGAATACTGAAGCTTTCTTT.

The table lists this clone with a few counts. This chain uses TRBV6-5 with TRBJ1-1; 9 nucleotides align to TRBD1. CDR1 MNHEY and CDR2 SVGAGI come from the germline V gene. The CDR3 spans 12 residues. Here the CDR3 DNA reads TGTGCGACGGGACAGGGTAATTCTGAAGCTTTCTTT. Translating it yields CATGQGNSEAFF.

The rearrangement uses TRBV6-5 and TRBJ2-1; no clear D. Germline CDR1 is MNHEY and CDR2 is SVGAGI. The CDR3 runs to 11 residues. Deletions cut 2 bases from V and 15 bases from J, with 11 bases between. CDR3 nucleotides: TGTGCCAGCAGTTACCAATCACGGCGGTTCTTC. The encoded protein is CASSYQSRRFF.

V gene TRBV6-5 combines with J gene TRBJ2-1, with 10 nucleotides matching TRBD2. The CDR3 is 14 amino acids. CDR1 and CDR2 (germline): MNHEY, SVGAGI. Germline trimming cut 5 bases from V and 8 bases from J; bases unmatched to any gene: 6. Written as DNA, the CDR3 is TGTGCCAGCAGTCGGCGTCTAGCGGGAGATGAGCAGTTCTTC. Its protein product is CASSRRLAGDEQFF.

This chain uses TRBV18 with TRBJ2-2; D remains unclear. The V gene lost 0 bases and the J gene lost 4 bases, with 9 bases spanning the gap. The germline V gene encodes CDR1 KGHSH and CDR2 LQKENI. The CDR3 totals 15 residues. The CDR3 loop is CASSPPSRGTGELFF. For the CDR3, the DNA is TGTGCCAGCTCACCACCTTCTCGAGGCACCGGGGAGCTGTTTTTT.

The CDR3, as DNA: TGTGCCAGCAGCTTAATTGTCTCCGGGGAGCTGTTTTTT. This codes for CASSLIVSGELFF. V is TRBV7-3 and J is TRBJ2-2; D unresolved. This CDR3 is built from 13 residues. Germline V lookup: CDR1 SGHTA, CDR2 FQGTGA. Trimming took off 1 base at V and 6 bases at J, with 6 bases between the two ends.

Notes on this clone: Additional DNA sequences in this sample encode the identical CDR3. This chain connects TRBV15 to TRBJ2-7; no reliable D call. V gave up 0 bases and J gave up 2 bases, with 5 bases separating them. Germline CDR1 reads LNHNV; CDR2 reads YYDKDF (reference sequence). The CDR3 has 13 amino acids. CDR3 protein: CATSRDLTYEQYF. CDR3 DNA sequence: TGTGCCACCAGCAGAGACCTGACCTACGAGCAGTACTTC.

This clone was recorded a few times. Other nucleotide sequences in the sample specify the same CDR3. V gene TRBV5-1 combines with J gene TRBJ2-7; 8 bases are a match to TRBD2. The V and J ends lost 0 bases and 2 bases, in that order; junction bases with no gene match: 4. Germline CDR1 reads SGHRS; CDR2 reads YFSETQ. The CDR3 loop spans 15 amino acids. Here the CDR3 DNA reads TGCGCCAGCAGCTTGGTAGCGGGATCTACCTACGAGCAGTACTTC. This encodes CASSLVAGSTYEQYF. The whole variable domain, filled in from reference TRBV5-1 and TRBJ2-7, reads KAGVTQTPRYLIKTRGQQVTLSCSPISGHRSVSWYQQTPGQGLQFLFEYFSETQRNKGNFPGRFSGRQFSNSRSEMNVSTLELGDSALYLCASSLVAGSTYEQYFGPGTRLTVT.

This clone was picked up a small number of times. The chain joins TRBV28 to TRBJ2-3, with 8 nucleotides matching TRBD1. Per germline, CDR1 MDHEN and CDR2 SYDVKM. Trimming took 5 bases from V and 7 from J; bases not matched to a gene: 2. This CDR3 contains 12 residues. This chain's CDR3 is CASSRTGYTQYF. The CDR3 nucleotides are TGTGCCAGCAGTCGGACAGGGTATACGCAGTATTTT.

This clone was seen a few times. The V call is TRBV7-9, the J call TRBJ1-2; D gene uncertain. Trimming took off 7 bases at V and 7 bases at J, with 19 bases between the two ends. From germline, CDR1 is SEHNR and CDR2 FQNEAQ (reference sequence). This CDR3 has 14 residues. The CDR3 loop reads CASTVGIGGFGYTF. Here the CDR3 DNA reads TGTGCCAGCACCGTTGGGATAGGAGGGTTTGGCTACACCTTC.

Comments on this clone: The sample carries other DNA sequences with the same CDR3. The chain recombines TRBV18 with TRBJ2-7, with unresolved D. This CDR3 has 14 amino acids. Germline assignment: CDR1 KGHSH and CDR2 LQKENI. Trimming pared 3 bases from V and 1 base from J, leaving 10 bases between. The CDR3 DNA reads TGTGCCAGCTCACCGCCGAGGAGTTCCTACGAGCAGTACTTC. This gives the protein CASSPPRSSYEQYF.

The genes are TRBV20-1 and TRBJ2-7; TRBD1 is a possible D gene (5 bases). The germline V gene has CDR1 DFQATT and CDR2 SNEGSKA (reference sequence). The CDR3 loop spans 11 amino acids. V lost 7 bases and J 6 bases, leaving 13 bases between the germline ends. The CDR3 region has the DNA TGCAGTGGGGGCAGCCTGGGCGAGCAGTACTTC. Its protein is CSGGSLGEQYF.

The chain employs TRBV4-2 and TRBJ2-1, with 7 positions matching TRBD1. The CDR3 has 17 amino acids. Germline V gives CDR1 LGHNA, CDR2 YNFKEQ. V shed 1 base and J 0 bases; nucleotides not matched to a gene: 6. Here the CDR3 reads CASSQGTGPASYNEQFF. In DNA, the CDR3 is TGTGCCAGCAGCCAAGGGACAGGACCCGCCTCCTACAATGAGCAGTTCTTC.

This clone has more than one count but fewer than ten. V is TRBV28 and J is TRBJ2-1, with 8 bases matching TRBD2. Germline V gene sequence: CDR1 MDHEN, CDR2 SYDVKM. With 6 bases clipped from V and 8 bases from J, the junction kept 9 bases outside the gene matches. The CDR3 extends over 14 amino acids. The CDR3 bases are TGTGCCAGCAGCGGGAGGGCCCCGAGAGATGAGCAGTTCTTC. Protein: CASSGRAPRDEQFF.

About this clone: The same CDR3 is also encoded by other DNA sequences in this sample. The CDR3 DNA reads as TGTGCCAGCAGCTTTCCAGGGACAGATACGCAGTATTTT. Translating it yields CASSFPGTDTQYF. J is TRBJ2-3 and V is TRBV7-8, with D possibly TRBD1 on 5 matching bases. The CDR3 is made up of 13 amino acids. Germline CDR1 is SGHVS and CDR2 is FQNEAQ. Between the trimmed V and J ends, which lost 3 bases and 3 bases, there was a span of 7 bases.

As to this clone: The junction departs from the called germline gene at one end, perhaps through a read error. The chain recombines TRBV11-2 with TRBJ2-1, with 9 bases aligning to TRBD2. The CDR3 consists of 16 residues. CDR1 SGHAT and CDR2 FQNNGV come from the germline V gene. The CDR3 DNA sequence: TGTGCCAGCAGCTTAGGAGGAGCTAGCGGGACCTATACGATGGTCTTC. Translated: CASSLGGASGTYTMVF.

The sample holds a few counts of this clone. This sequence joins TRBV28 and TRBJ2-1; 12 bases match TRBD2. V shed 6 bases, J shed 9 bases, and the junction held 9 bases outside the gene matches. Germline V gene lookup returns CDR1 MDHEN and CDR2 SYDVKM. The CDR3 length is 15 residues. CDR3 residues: CASSLITSGRSEQFF. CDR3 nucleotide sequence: TGTGCCAGCAGCCTAATCACTAGCGGGAGGAGTGAGCAGTTCTTC.

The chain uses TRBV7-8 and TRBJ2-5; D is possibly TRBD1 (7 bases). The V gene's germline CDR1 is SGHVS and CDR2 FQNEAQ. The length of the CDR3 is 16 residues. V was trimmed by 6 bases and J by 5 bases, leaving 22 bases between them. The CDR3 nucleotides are TGTGCCAGCAGGCAGGGGGGTTTAATCCCCGGGGAGACCCAGTACTTC. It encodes CASRQGGLIPGETQYF.

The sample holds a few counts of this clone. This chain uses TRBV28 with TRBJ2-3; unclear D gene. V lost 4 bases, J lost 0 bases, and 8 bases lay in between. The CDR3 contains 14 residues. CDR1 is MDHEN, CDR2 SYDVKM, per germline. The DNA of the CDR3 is TGTGCCAGCAGTTCGGGTCCAAGCACAGATACGCAGTATTTT. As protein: CASSSGPSTDTQYF.

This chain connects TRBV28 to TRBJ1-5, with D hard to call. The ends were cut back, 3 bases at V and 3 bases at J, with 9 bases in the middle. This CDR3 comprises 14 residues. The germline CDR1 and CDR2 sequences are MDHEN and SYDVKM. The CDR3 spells CASSFGGDNQPQHF. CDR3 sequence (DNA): TGTGCCAGCAGTTTTGGCGGTGACAATCAGCCCCAGCATTTT.